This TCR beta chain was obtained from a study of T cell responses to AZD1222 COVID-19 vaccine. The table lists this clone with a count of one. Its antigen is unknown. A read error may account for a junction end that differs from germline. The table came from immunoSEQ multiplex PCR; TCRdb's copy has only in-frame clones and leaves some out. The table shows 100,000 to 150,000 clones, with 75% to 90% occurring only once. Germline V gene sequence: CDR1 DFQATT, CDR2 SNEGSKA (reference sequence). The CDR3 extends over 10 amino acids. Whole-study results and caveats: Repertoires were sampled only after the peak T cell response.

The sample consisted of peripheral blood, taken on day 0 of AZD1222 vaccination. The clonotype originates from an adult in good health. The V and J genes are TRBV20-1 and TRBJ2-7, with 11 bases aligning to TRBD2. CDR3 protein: CSGGDYEQYF. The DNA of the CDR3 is TGTAGCGGGGGGGACTACGAGCAGTACTTC.